This T cell receptor (beta chain) was documented in a study of blood T cell repertoires in COVID-19. The CDR3 loop spans 17 amino acids. From germline, CDR1 is LGHNA and CDR2 YSLEER. V lost 4 bases to trimming and J lost 10 bases; unmatched junction nucleotides: 15. TCRdb's table, derived via immunoSEQ multiplex PCR, lists solely in-frame clones and lacks some. Among about 110,000 clones listed, around 80% were seen once. The chain links TRBV4-3 to TRBJ1-6, with 8 bases lining up with TRBD1. This clonotype was obtained from a human donor in a cohort sampled during active or convalescent COVID-19. The sequenced sample consisted of peripheral blood. CDR3: CASSPGTGHSLGSPLHF. The CDR3 DNA is TGCGCCAGCAGCCCCGGGACAGGACATTCCTTAGGATCACCCCTCCACTTT.